This TCR beta chain was retrieved from a study of T cells in Graves' hyperthyroidism and ophthalmopathy. This clonotype was counted a few times. Antigen: not known. One end of the junction fails to match germline, which may point to a read error. Overall study findings and caveats: The model made its ophthalmopathy prediction, and onset followed a median around 6.5 months later. Most thyroid-expanded clonotypes above 0.001 were also found in blood.

CDR1 and CDR2 (germline): KGHSH, LQKENI. The CDR3 is 13 residues long. Patients showing uncontrolled infection, other autoimmune disease, pregnancy or lactation were ineligible. The authors took PBMCs from about 9.5 ml fresh peripheral blood. TCR beta CDR3 regions were amplified from RNA. HTBI primers were used for first-round RT-PCR of the TCR CDR3. TCRdb re-derived calls from the multiplex PCR reads in MiXCR, one entry per CDR3 protein. The repertoire consists of about 600,000 distinct CDR3 sequences, with 16% occurring once and the leading ten covering around 3.3%. The TCR was taken from a woman between 40 and 50 years old with Graves' ophthalmopathy. This chain uses TRBV18 with TRBJ2-3; 8 nucleotides align to TRBD2. Specimen: blood. CDR3 DNA: TGTGCCAGCTCACCACCCAGTCGGGAGGGCTTTCATTTT. The encoded protein is CASSPPSREGFHF. The full variable domain, rest sourced from reference TRBV18 and TRBJ2-3, is NAGVMQNPRHLVRRRGQEARLRCSPMKGHSHVYWYRQLPEEGLKFMVYLQKENIIDESGMPKERFSAEFPKEGPSILRIQQVVRGDSAAYFCASSPPSREGFHFGPGTRLTVL.